The next 5 T cell receptor beta chains were all read from a single sample in a study of molecular identifiers for immune sequencing clone quantification. TCRdb ran MiXCR on the PCR reads and lists one entry per CDR3 protein. The sample contains about 640,000 distinct CDR3 sequences, roughly 21% of which appear only once. Sample: naive CD8+ T cells from blood, with Jurkat cell RNA spiked in. The subset denotes: FACS-sorted CD8+CD4-CCR7+CD45RA+ naive T cells. The receptors stem from a human donor in good health. Some libraries in this study had Jurkat cell RNA spiked in.

Regarding this clonotype: A single base separates this from a much larger clone, so it may be a read error. The V call is TRBV7-6, the J call TRBJ1-4; 9 nucleotides align to TRBD1. V lost 6 bases and J lost 8; bases outside the gene matches: 7. The CDR3 is 14 residues long. The V gene's germline CDR1 is SGHVS and CDR2 FNYEAQ. The CDR3 loop reads CASSQAGTGEKLFF. In DNA form, the CDR3 reads TGTGCCAGCAGTCAAGCCGGGACAGGGGAAAAACTGTTTTTT. Supplemented by reference TRBV7-6 and TRBJ1-4, the full variable domain reads GAGVSQSPRYKVTKRGQDVALRCDPISGHVSLYWYRQALGQGPEFLTYFNYEAQQDKSGLPNDRFSAERPEGSISTLTIQRTEQRDSAMYRCASSQAGTGEKLFFGSGTQLSVL.

There are many counts of this clonotype. This chain connects TRBV5-5 to TRBJ2-3; unclear D gene. This CDR3 comprises 13 residues. Germline CDR1 reads SGHKS; CDR2 reads YYEKEE (reference sequence). The germline V and J ends were trimmed by 1 base and 6 bases, with 9 bases remaining between them. The CDR3, as DNA: TGTGCCAGCAGCTTGAACTCATTGGATACGCAGTATTTT. Its translation: CASSLNSLDTQYF.

This clonotype was seen a handful of times. The chain joins TRBV15 to TRBJ2-7; D might be TRBD2 (5 bases). Germline CDR1 LNHNV, CDR2 YYDKDF (reference sequence). V lost 1 base to trimming and J lost 3 bases, with 13 bases between them. The CDR3 has 15 amino acids. DNA of the CDR3: TGTGCCACCAGCAGAGGGTCCCCGGGAATCTACGAGCAGTACTTC. Translating gives CATSRGSPGIYEQYF.

The V gene is TRBV12-3 or TRBV12-4, the J gene TRBJ1-6, with D unresolved. The CDR3 loop spans 15 amino acids. Trimming stripped 5 bases from V and 7 bases from J, with 15 bases between. The CDR3 loop is CASSPSAGKNSPLHF. In DNA form, the CDR3 reads TGTGCCAGCAGTCCCTCGGCGGGGAAGAATTCACCCCTCCACTTT.

This clonotype appeared many times. V usage is TRBV19 and J usage is TRBJ2-1; D is uncertain. This CDR3 is built from 14 residues. Trimming took 3 bases from V and 5 from J, leaving 11 bases between them. Germline V lookup: CDR1 LNHDA, CDR2 SQIVND (reference sequence). CDR3 residues: CASSITVVNNEQFF. The CDR3 DNA is TGTGCCAGTAGTATTACAGTCGTTAACAATGAGCAGTTCTTC.